This TCR beta chain is drawn from a study of blood T cell repertoires in COVID-19. Study as a whole: Samples came from the United States, Italy and Spain, spanning acute and convalescent COVID-19. PBMCs, B-cell-depleted T cells, or T cells were the source of the cDNA or gDNA that made up the material.

Repertoires were generated with immunoSEQ multiplex PCR, while TCRdb's copy carries only in-frame clones and drops some. The sample carries roughly 160,000 clones, roughly four fifths recorded once. V lost 2 bases, J lost 3 bases, and 10 bases lay in between. Germline-derived CDR1 and CDR2 are MNHEY and SVGEGT. The CDR3 contains 14 residues. Sequencing was carried out using peripheral blood. The receptor was derived from a woman older than 75 with acute or convalescent COVID-19. The chain is built from TRBV6-2 or TRBV6-3 and TRBJ1-1, with D possibly being TRBD1 (6 bases). The CDR3 loop is CASSYAYRDTEAFF. CDR3 in DNA: TGTGCCAGCAGTTACGCCTACAGGGACACTGAAGCTTTCTTT.